Listed here are 31 T cell receptor beta chains from one sample, sequenced in a study of OX40 agonist ivuxolimab in advanced cancers. Sequenced by immunoSEQ multiplex PCR; TCRdb stores in-frame clones only, minus some. This sample has tens of thousands of clones, with about 90% found just once. Here the sequenced sample was CD4+ or CD8+ T cells sorted from blood, taken in a trial of the OX40 agonist ivuxolimab. The receptors stem from an adult with an advanced solid tumor such as melanoma, head and neck, liver or kidney cancer.

This clone has just one count. The chain carries TRBV19 and TRBJ2-6; the D is unclear. Germline lookup yields CDR1 LNHDA and CDR2 SQIVND (reference sequence). V was trimmed by 3 bases and J by 0 bases, leaving 9 bases between them. The CDR3 contains 16 residues. The CDR3 sequence is CASSIRRDSGANVLTF. DNA for the CDR3: TGTGCCAGTAGTATTCGAAGGGACTCTGGGGCCAACGTCCTGACTTTC. Together with reference TRBV19 and TRBJ2-6, the CDR3 gives the full variable domain: DGGITQSPKYLFRKEGQNVTLSCEQNLNHDAMYWYRQDPGQGLRLIYYSQIVNDFQKGDIAEGYSVSREKKESFPLTVTSAQKNPTAFYLCASSIRRDSGANVLTFGAGSRLTVL.

The chain combines TRBV4-1 with TRBJ1-4; 7 bases are a match to TRBD1. Germline assignment: CDR1 MGHRA and CDR2 YSYEKL. V dropped 4 bases and J dropped 8; count of bases not matched to a gene: 7. This CDR3 is built from 14 residues. As DNA, the CDR3 is TGCGCCAGCAGCCTCCGGGACAGAGGGGAAAAACTGTTTTTT. Translated, it gives CASSLRDRGEKLFF.

The rearrangement links TRBV30 to TRBJ1-1, with TRBD1 identical over 9 bases. Trimming cost V 4 bases and J 3 bases; bases outside gene matches: 6. Germline assignment: CDR1 GTSNPN and CDR2 SVGIG (reference sequence). The CDR3 consists of 14 residues. CDR3 sequence (DNA): TGTGCCTGGACTCCTACAGGGGGCTACACTGAAGCTTTCTTT. This translates into CAWTPTGGYTEAFF.

The chain is built from TRBV5-4 and TRBJ1-2; no definite D call. The CDR3 is 14 residues long. Germline assignment: CDR1 SGHNT and CDR2 YYREEE (reference sequence). The V and J ends lost 2 bases and 1 base respectively, with 9 bases between them. This chain's CDR3 is CASSFDRYNYGYTF. The CDR3 nucleotides are TGTGCCAGCAGCTTCGACCGATATAACTATGGCTACACCTTC.

The J gene is TRBJ2-7, the V gene TRBV5-1; D not certain. V was trimmed by 2 bases and J by 0 bases, leaving 6 bases between them. The V gene's germline CDR1 is SGHRS and CDR2 YFSETQ. The CDR3 is 13 residues long. The CDR3 coding sequence is TGCGCCAGCAGCTTAACGGTCTCCTACGAGCAGTACTTC. Translation: CASSLTVSYEQYF.

The chain employs TRBV28 and TRBJ1-1; D ambiguous. V lost 2 bases and J 3 bases, leaving 13 bases between the germline ends. There are 15 residues in the CDR3. Germline values: CDR1 MDHEN, CDR2 SYDVKM. This chain's CDR3 is CASSLAYRIDTEAFF. The DNA for the CDR3 is TGTGCCAGCAGTTTAGCGTACCGGATTGACACTGAAGCTTTCTTT.

The count of this clone is one. The chain carries TRBV5-1 and TRBJ1-2, with D possibly TRBD1 on 5 matching bases. V lost 4 bases and J lost 1, with 11 bases in between. Germline CDR1 SGHRS, CDR2 YFSETQ. The CDR3 loop spans 14 amino acids. DNA of the CDR3: TGCGCCAGCAGCATGGACACCCTTAACTATGGCTACACCTTC. Its translation: CASSMDTLNYGYTF.

The chain employs TRBV28 and TRBJ2-7; either TRBD1 or TRBD2 may supply D (5 bases each). Germline-derived CDR1 and CDR2 are MDHEN and SYDVKM. Between the trimmed V and J ends, which lost 8 bases and 5 bases, there was a span of 19 bases. The CDR3 covers 14 residues. As DNA, the CDR3 is TGTGCCAGCCATCCCGGGACCCCCATCGACGAGCAGTACTTC. Its protein is CASHPGTPIDEQYF.

The chain links TRBV11-2 to TRBJ2-1; TRBD2 matches 14 bases. V lost 5 bases, J lost 9 bases, and 3 bases stayed unmatched. Germline CDR1 is SGHAT and CDR2 is FQNNGV. The CDR3 sequence is 14 residues long. The CDR3 region has the DNA TGTGCCAGCAGCCCGGGACTAGCGGGAGCTGAGCAGTTCTTC. The encoded protein is CASSPGLAGAEQFF.

The chain links TRBV7-9 to TRBJ2-1; the D is unclear. The CDR3 extends over 15 amino acids. CDR1 SEHNR and CDR2 FQNEAQ come from the germline V gene (reference sequence). Trimming took off 2 bases at V and 1 base at J, with 9 bases between the two ends. As DNA, the CDR3 is TGTGCCAGCAGCTTAATGAGTGGGTCCTACAATGAGCAGTTCTTC. Translated, it gives CASSLMSGSYNEQFF.

This clone was seen a handful of times. This chain connects TRBV11-2 to TRBJ2-1; TRBD2 agrees at 7 bases. The CDR3 sequence is 14 residues long. The V and J ends lost 8 bases and 7 bases, in that order; junction bases with no gene match: 11. CDR1 is SGHAT and CDR2 is FQNNGV in the germline V gene. The CDR3 nucleotides read TGTGCCAGCGGACGAGCGCGGGAGTCGAATGAGCAGTTCTTC. Translated: CASGRARESNEQFF.

This chain joins TRBV11-2 and TRBJ1-4; weak D call: TRBD1 (6 bases). CDR3 length equals 17 residues. Trimming pared 3 bases from V and 0 bases from J, leaving 14 bases between. Germline values: CDR1 SGHAT, CDR2 FQNNGV. CDR3 sequence (DNA): TGTGCCAGCAGCTTCCGCTTAGGGGGGACAACTAATGAAAAACTGTTTTTT. It yields the protein CASSFRLGGTTNEKLFF. Combining the CDR3 with reference TRBV11-2 and TRBJ1-4 gives the whole variable domain EAGVAQSPRYKIIEKRQSVAFWCNPISGHATLYWYQQILGQGPKLLIQFQNNGVVDDSQLPKDRFSAERLKGVDSTLKIQPAKLEDSAVYLCASSFRLGGTTNEKLFFGSGTQLSVL.

The chain couples TRBV7-9 to TRBJ1-1, with D perhaps matching TRBD1 (5 bases). The germline V and J ends were trimmed by 5 bases and 8 bases, with 12 bases remaining between them. This CDR3 region has 12 residues. Germline V CDR1 and CDR2: SEHNR, FQNEAQ (reference sequence). CDR3 protein: CASSPMGVEAFF. In nucleotides, the CDR3 is TGTGCCAGCAGCCCGATGGGGGTGGAAGCTTTCTTT.

Comments on this clone: A junction end diverges from the germline sequence, so it may reflect a read error. The chain combines TRBV18 with TRBJ1-1, with 7 bases matching TRBD1. Germline lookup yields CDR1 KGHSH and CDR2 LQKENI. The CDR3 consists of 12 residues. The CDR3 sequence: CTSSLTGYEAFF. CDR3 bases: TGTACCAGCTCCCTGACAGGGTACGAAGCTTTCTTT.

This clone has only a few counts. This rearrangement joins TRBV30 to TRBJ1-1; D possibly corresponds to TRBD1 (5 bases). The CDR3 runs to 13 residues. Between the trimmed V and J ends, which lost 8 bases and 0 bases, there was a span of 13 bases. Germline assignment: CDR1 GTSNPN and CDR2 SVGIG (reference sequence). The CDR3 reads CALRTLLNTEAFF. In DNA, the CDR3 is TGTGCCCTAAGGACACTTTTGAACACTGAAGCTTTCTTT.

This rearrangement joins TRBV18 to TRBJ2-3; tentative D call: TRBD2 (6 bases). V was pared by 5 bases and J by 5 bases, with 26 bases between. Germline V lookup: CDR1 KGHSH, CDR2 LQKENI. CDR3 length: 18 amino acids. CDR3 sequence reads: CASSSTTPGLRILDTQYF. The CDR3 region has the DNA TGTGCCAGCTCATCAACAACACCGGGACTCAGAATTTTAGATACGCAGTATTTT.

V and J are TRBV5-1 and TRBJ2-5; D perhaps matches TRBD2 (5 bases). The J call may be faulty, since TRBJ2-7 better matches the DNA end. Per the germline V gene, CDR1 is SGHRS and CDR2 is YFSETQ. CDR3 size: 13 residues. CDR3 region: CASSSGNNYEQYF. CDR3 DNA sequence: TGCGCCAGCAGCTCCGGGAACAACTACGAGCAGTACTTC.

This clone appeared a single time. V gene TRBV6-1 combines with J gene TRBJ2-7, with 8 nucleotides matching TRBD2. This CDR3 is 16 amino acids long. The V segment lost 4 bases and the J segment 1 base; nucleotides outside the gene matches: 9. The germline CDR1 and CDR2 sequences are MNHNS and SASEGT. The CDR3 coding sequence is TGTGCCAGCAGTGCCGGACTAGCCCCTAAGTCCTACGAGCAGTACTTC. This gives the protein CASSAGLAPKSYEQYF.

There are a few counts of this clone. The chain links TRBV5-4 to TRBJ2-7; 10 positions match TRBD2. J lost 6 bases, V lost 4 bases, and 7 bases had no gene match. CDR3 length equals 14 residues. CDR1 is SGHNT and CDR2 is YYREEE in the germline V gene (reference sequence). The CDR3 region is CASSGRLAGGEQYF. The CDR3 bases are TGTGCCAGCAGCGGAAGACTAGCGGGCGGCGAGCAGTACTTC.

The rearrangement links TRBV9 to TRBJ2-5; D perhaps matches TRBD1 (8 bases). The CDR3 loop spans 15 amino acids. Trimming removed 1 base from V and 7 bases from J, with 17 bases in between. The germline V gene encodes CDR1 SGDLS and CDR2 YYNGEE. DNA for the CDR3: TGTGCCAGCAGCGTATCGATGACAGGGGAGGGGACCCAGTACTTC. Its protein product is CASSVSMTGEGTQYF.

This clone was counted once. The chain couples TRBV11-2 to TRBJ2-1; D call uncertain. The CDR3 loop spans 14 amino acids. Between the trimmed V and J ends, which lost 5 bases and 5 bases, there was a span of 13 bases. Germline-derived CDR1 and CDR2 are SGHAT and FQNNGV. CDR3: CASSRPFSNNEQFF. The CDR3 DNA follows: TGTGCCAGCAGCCGCCCTTTTAGCAACAATGAGCAGTTCTTC.

The chain couples TRBV5-1 to TRBJ1-4; no firm D call. CDR3 size: 11 residues. CDR1 and CDR2 from the germline V gene are SGHRS and YFSETQ. V was clipped by 3 bases and J by 8 bases, with 5 bases between them. Here the CDR3 reads CASSSQEKLFF. The CDR3 DNA sequence: TGCGCCAGCAGCTCGCAAGAAAAACTGTTTTTT. The whole variable domain, filled in from reference TRBV5-1 and TRBJ1-4, reads KAGVTQTPRYLIKTRGQQVTLSCSPISGHRSVSWYQQTPGQGLQFLFEYFSETQRNKGNFPGRFSGRQFSNSRSEMNVSTLELGDSALYLCASSSQEKLFFGSGTQLSVL.

This clone has just a few counts. The V gene is TRBV14, the J gene TRBJ2-5; tentatively, D is TRBD2 (6 bases). The CDR3 has 14 amino acids. From germline, CDR1 is SGHDN and CDR2 FVKESK. V lost 4 bases and J lost 5, with 14 bases in between. CDR3 amino acids: CASSRDFGGETQYF. In nucleotides, the CDR3 is TGTGCCAGCAGCCGGGACTTTGGCGGGGAGACCCAGTACTTC.

The chain combines TRBV5-1 with TRBJ1-6, with D tentatively TRBD1 (5 bases). This CDR3 region has 15 residues. Trimming pared 0 bases from V and 7 bases from J, leaving 11 bases between. CDR1 and CDR2 from the germline V gene are SGHRS and YFSETQ. DNA of the CDR3: TGCGCCAGCAGCTTGGGAGGGGTCGCCAATTCACCCCTCCACTTT. It specifies CASSLGGVANSPLHF.

This clone was recorded only once. The chain carries TRBV6-1 and TRBJ2-3; D may match TRBD1 or TRBD2 (6 bases each). V lost 8 bases and J lost 2, with 17 bases in between. Germline V gene data show CDR1 as MNHNS and CDR2 as SASEGT. This CDR3 contains 15 residues. CDR3 nucleotide sequence: TGTGCCAGCTGTCCTCGGGGGCCTTTCACAGATACGCAGTATTTT. Protein product: CASCPRGPFTDTQYF.

The chain recombines TRBV5-1 with TRBJ1-6; 10 nucleotides match TRBD1. J was trimmed by 7 bases and V by 3 bases; bases with no gene match: 10. The CDR3 sequence is 17 residues long. The germline V gene has CDR1 SGHRS and CDR2 YFSETQ. The CDR3 region has the DNA TGCGCCAGCAGCTCCCAACCTCTGGACAGGGGGAATTCACCCCTCCACTTT. Its translation is CASSSQPLDRGNSPLHF.

The rearrangement links TRBV27 to TRBJ1-1; 7 bases are shared with TRBD1. In germline, CDR1 is MNHEY, CDR2 SMNVEV (reference sequence). This CDR3 spans 13 amino acids. Trimming removed 6 bases from V and 3 bases from J; junction bases left unmatched: 4. The CDR3 loop reads CASRPTGDTEAFF. The CDR3 nucleotides are TGTGCCAGCAGACCAACAGGGGACACTGAAGCTTTCTTT.

The chain couples TRBV27 to TRBJ1-1; 7 bases align to TRBD1. This CDR3 region has 15 residues. The germline gives CDR1 MNHEY, CDR2 SMNVEV (reference sequence). The ends lost 7 bases at V and 3 bases at J; junction bases unmatched: 11. The CDR3 nucleotides are TGTGCCAGCACCCCCTATGCAGACAGGGACACTGAAGCTTTCTTT. Its translation is CASTPYADRDTEAFF.

This chain uses TRBV7-9 with TRBJ2-1; maybe TRBD2 (6 bases). Between the trimmed V and J ends, which lost 2 bases and 2 bases, there was a span of 16 bases. The CDR3 covers 17 residues. Germline lookup yields CDR1 SEHNR and CDR2 FQNEAQ (reference sequence). The CDR3 region has the DNA TGTGCCAGCAGCTTAAGGTTAGCGGACCTCCCCTACAATGAGCAGTTCTTC. Translation: CASSLRLADLPYNEQFF.

The rearrangement joins TRBV2 to TRBJ2-7; 7 nucleotides align to TRBD1. The germline gives CDR1 SNHLY, CDR2 FYNNEI. The V segment lost 6 bases and the J segment 4 bases; nucleotides outside the gene matches: 3. This CDR3 is built from 12 residues. For the CDR3, the DNA is TGTGCCAGCAGGATACAGGGGTACGAGCAGTACTTC. As protein: CASRIQGYEQYF.

The chain uses TRBV6-5 and TRBJ1-2; 11 bases agree with TRBD1. Germline assignment: CDR1 MNHEY and CDR2 SVGAGI. V lost 4 bases and J lost 8; bases outside the gene matches: 12. This CDR3 has 16 amino acids. The CDR3 protein is CASSSALGQGALGYTF. In DNA, the CDR3 is TGTGCCAGCAGTTCCGCACTCGGACAGGGGGCTTTGGGCTACACCTTC.